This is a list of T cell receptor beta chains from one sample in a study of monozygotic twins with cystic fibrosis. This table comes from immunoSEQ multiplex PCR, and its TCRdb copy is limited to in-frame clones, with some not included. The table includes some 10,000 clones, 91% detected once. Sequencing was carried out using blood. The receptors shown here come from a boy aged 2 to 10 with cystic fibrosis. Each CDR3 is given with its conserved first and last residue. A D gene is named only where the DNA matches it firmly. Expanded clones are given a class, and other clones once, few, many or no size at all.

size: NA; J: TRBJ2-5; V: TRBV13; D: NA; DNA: TGTGCCAGCAGCTTAGGACGGGGTTTTCAAGAGACCCAGTACTTC; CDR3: CASSLGRGFQETQYF
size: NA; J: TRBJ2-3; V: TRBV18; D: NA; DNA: TGTGCCAGCTCACCAGGTCCACAGGGTAAGAGTACGCAGTATTTT; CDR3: CASSPGPQGKSTQYF
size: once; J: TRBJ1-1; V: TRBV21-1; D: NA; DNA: TGTGCCAGCAGCAAAGAGGACAGGGTAAGGGGGAACACTGAAGCTTTCTTT; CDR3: CASSKEDRVRGNTEAFF
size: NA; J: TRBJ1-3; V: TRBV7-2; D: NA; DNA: TGTGCCAGCAGCTTAGACGGGACGGGCGGAAACACCATATATTTT; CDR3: CASSLDGTGGNTIYF
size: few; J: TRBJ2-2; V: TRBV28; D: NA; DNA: TGTGCCAGCAGTTTTACAGGGCTCGCCGGGGAGCTGTTTTTT; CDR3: CASSFTGLAGELFF
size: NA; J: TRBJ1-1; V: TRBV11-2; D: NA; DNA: TGTGCCAGCAGCTTAGTTGGGGCCTCCCGGCGGGCTTTCTTT; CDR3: CASSLVGASRRAFF
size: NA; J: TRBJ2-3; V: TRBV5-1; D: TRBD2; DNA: TGCGCCAGCAGCGAAGACTTAGCGGGTACGCAGTATTTT; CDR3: CASSEDLAGTQYF
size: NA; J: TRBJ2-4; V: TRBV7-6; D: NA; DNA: TGTGCCAGCAGCTTAGGGGGGCGGGACAGAAACATTCAGTACTTC; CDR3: CASSLGGRDRNIQYF
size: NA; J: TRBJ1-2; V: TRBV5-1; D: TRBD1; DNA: TGCGCCAGCAGCTTGGGACGGGACAGCCAAGACCATGGCTACACCTTC; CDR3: CASSLGRDSQDHGYTF
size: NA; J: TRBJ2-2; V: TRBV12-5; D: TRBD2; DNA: TGTGCTAGTGGTCTCTACCCCGGGACTAGCGGCAATACCGGGGAGCTGTTTTTT; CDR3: CASGLYPGTSGNTGELFF
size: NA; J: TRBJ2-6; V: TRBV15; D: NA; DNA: TGTGCCACCGCCAAGGATGTGACCTCTGGGGCCAACGTCCTGACTTTC; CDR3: CATAKDVTSGANVLTF
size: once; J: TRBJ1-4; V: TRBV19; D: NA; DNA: TGTGCCAGTAGTAGAAGGTTCTCTATCAATGAAAAACTGTTTTTT; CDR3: CASSRRFSINEKLFF
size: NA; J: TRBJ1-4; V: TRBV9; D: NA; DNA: TGTGCCAGCAGCGTAGCTTTCCGCCAGGTACCCAAAGAAAAACTGTTTTTT; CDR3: CASSVAFRQVPKEKLFF
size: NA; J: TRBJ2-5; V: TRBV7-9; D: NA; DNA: TGTGCCAGCAGCTTAGTACTAGGCCACGAGACCCAGTACTTC; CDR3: CASSLVLGHETQYF
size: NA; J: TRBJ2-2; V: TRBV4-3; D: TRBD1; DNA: TGCGCCAGCAGCCAACTCACAGGGGGTAGCACCGGGGAGCTGTTTTTT; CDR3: CASSQLTGGSTGELFF
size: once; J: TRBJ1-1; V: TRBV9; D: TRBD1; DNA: TGTGCCAGCAGCCCGAGGGGGCAGGGGGCGAACACTGAAGCTTTCTTT; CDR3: CASSPRGQGANTEAFF
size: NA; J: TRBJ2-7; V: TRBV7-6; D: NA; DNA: TGTGCCAGCAGCATCGGGGCGTCCTACGAGCAGTACTTC; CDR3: CASSIGASYEQYF
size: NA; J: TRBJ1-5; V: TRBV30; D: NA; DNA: TGTGCCTGGAGTCTGGAGGACAGCTTGATCAATCAGCCCCAGCATTTT; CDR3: CAWSLEDSLINQPQHF
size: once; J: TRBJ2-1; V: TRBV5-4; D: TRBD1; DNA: TGTGCCAGCAGCTTTGGCTTGCCGGGACAGGGTGATGAGCAGTTCTTC; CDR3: CASSFGLPGQGDEQFF
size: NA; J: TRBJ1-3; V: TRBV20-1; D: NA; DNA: TGCAGTGCAAGGGGGGGAAACACCATATATTTT; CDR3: CSARGGNTIYF
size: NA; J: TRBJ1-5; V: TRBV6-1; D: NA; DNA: TGTGCCAGCAGCAGGGGAAGGGATAGCAATCAGCCCCAGCATTTT; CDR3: CASSRGRDSNQPQHF
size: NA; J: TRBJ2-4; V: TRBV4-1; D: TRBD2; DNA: TGCGCCAGCAGCCTCCCCGGTAGCGGGGGTTATCTAGCCAAAAACATTCAGTACTTC; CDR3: CASSLPGSGGYLAKNIQYF
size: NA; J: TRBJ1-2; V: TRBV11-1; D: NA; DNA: TGTGCCAGCAGCTTACCCGGAGGCTATGGCTACACCTTC; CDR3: CASSLPGGYGYTF
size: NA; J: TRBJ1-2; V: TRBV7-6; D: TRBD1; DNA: TGTGCCAGCAGCTTAGAGGGAGGGGACAGTGTTAAGGATTATGGCTACACCTTC; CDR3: CASSLEGGDSVKDYGYTF
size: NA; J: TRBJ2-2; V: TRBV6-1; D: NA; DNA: TGTGCCAGCAGTCGCACCGGGGAGCTGTTTTTT; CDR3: CASSRTGELFF
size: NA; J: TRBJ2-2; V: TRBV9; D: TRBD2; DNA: TGTGCCAGCAGCGTAGATCGCGGTAGCGGGGCGATCGGGGAGCTGTTTTTT; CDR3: CASSVDRGSGAIGELFF
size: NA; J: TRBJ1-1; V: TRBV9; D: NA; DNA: TGTGCCAGCAGCGTGGACAGTGGGGGCGGTTCGCAAGCTTTCTTT; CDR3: CASSVDSGGGSQAFF
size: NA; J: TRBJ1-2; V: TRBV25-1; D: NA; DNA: TGTGCCAGCAGACAGGAGTTCTATGGCTACACCTTC; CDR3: CASRQEFYGYTF